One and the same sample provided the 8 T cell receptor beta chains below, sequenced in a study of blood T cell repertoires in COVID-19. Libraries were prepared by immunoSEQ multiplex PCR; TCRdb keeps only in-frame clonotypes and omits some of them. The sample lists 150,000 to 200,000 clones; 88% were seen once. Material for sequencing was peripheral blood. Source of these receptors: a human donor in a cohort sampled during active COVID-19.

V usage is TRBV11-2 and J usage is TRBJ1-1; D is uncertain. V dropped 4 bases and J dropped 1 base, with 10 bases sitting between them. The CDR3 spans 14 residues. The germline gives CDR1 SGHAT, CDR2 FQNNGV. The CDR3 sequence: CASSSFIENTEAFF. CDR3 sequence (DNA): TGTGCCAGCAGCTCTTTCATAGAGAACACTGAAGCTTTCTTT.

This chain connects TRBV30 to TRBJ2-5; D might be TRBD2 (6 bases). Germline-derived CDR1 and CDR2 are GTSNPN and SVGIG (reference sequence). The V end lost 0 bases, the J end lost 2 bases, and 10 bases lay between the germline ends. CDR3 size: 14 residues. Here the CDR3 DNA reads TGTGCCTGGAGTGTCGGGCGGGGTCAAGAGACCCAGTACTTC. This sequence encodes CAWSVGRGQETQYF.

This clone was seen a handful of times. Written as DNA, the CDR3 is TGTGCCTGGAGTGATCTGGGGCCTACAGGGTACAATGAGCAGTTCTTC. Translated: CAWSDLGPTGYNEQFF. This sequence joins TRBV30 and TRBJ2-1; D is possibly TRBD1 (6 bases). The CDR3 contains 16 residues. In germline, CDR1 is GTSNPN, CDR2 SVGIG (reference sequence). V was clipped by 1 base and J by 4 bases, with 17 bases between them. Together with reference TRBV30 and TRBJ2-1, the CDR3 gives the full variable domain: SQTIHQWPATLVQPVGSPLSLECTVEGTSNPNLYWYRQAAGRGLQLLFYSVGIGQISSEVPQNLSASRPQDRQFILSSKKLLLSDSGFYLCAWSDLGPTGYNEQFFGPGTRLTVL.

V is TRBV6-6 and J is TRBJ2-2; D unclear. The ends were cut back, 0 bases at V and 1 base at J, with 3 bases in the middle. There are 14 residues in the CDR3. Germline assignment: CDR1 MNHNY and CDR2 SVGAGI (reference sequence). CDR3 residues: CASSYSRNTGELFF. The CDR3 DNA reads TGTGCCAGCAGTTACTCCCGGAACACCGGGGAGCTGTTTTTT.

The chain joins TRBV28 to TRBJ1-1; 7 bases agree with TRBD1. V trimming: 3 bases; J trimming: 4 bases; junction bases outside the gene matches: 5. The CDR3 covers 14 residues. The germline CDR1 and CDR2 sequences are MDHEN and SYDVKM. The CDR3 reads CASSFVGTATEAFF. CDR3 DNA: TGTGCCAGCAGTTTCGTCGGGACAGCCACTGAAGCTTTCTTT.

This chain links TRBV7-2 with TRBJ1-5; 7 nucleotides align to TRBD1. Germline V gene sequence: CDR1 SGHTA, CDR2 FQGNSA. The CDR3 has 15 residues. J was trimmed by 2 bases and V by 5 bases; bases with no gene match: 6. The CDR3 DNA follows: TGTGCCAGCAGCCCAGACAGGGCCCGCAATCAGCCCCAGCATTTT. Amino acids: CASSPDRARNQPQHF.

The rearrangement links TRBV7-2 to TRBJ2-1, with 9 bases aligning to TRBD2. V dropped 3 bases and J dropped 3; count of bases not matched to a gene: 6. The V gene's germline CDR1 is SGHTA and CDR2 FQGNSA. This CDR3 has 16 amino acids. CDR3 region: CASSFGSGGLYNEQFF. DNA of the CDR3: TGTGCCAGCAGCTTCGGTAGCGGGGGACTCTACAATGAGCAGTTCTTC.

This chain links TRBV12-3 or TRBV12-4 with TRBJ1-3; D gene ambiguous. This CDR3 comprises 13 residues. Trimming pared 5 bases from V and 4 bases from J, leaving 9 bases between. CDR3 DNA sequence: TGTGCCAGCAGTCCCCCGGGGGGAAACACCATATATTTT. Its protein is CASSPPGGNTIYF.